This TCR beta chain was identified in a study of blood T cell repertoires in COVID-19. Study summary: COVID-19 samples from acute and convalescent phases originated in the United States, Italy and Spain.

V shed 1 base and J shed 3 bases, with 6 bases lying between them. Germline CDR1 reads SGHTA; CDR2 reads FQGNSA. The CDR3 covers 13 residues. Sequenced by immunoSEQ multiplex PCR; TCRdb stores in-frame clones only, minus some. This sample has hundreds of thousands of clones, with around 92% found just once. Sequencing input: peripheral blood. The TCR comes from a woman aged 25 to 39 with COVID-19, enrolled during active disease. The gene calls are TRBV7-2 and TRBJ1-1; D remains ambiguous. CDR3 sequence: CASSLERDTEAFF. In nucleotides, the CDR3 is TGTGCCAGCAGCTTAGAGCGGGACACTGAAGCTTTCTTT.